These 9 T cell receptor beta chains share one sample of origin, sequenced in a study of blood T cell repertoires in COVID-19. The data were produced by immunoSEQ multiplex PCR, yet TCRdb's version contains in-frame clones alone and is incomplete. The sample carries under 300,000 clones, about 87% recorded once. The sample consisted of PBMCs or T cells enriched from blood (not recorded which). All receptors derive from a woman between 45 and 65 years old who had recovered from COVID-19.

The rearrangement links TRBV11-2 to TRBJ2-5, with no clear D. The CDR3 is 16 residues long. Trimming stripped 1 base from V and 6 bases from J, with 18 bases between. The germline CDR1 and CDR2 sequences are SGHAT and FQNNGV. The CDR3 coding sequence is TGTGCCAGCAGCTTAGGCCTCGAGAGGATGGATAAGACCCAGTACTTC. This gives the protein CASSLGLERMDKTQYF. Together with reference TRBV11-2 and TRBJ2-5, the CDR3 gives the full variable domain: EAGVAQSPRYKIIEKRQSVAFWCNPISGHATLYWYQQILGQGPKLLIQFQNNGVVDDSQLPKDRFSAERLKGVDSTLKIQPAKLEDSAVYLCASSLGLERMDKTQYFGPGTRLLVL.

V is TRBV28 and J is TRBJ2-7, with D possibly matching TRBD1 (6 bases). There are 14 residues in the CDR3. Germline CDR1 and CDR2: MDHEN and SYDVKM. V lost 2 bases and J lost 7, with 15 bases in between. The CDR3 DNA sequence: TGTGCCAGCAGTTTACGCGGCAGGGGTGTTGAGCAGTACTTC. It translates to CASSLRGRGVEQYF.

The chain joins TRBV2 to TRBJ2-1, with a tentative D call TRBD2 (5 bases). This CDR3 has 14 residues. The germline gives CDR1 SNHLY, CDR2 FYNNEI. Deletions cut 3 bases from V and 4 bases from J, with 10 bases between. CDR3 sequence reads: CASSDSGVYNEQFF. CDR3 sequence (DNA): TGTGCCAGCAGTGATTCCGGGGTATACAATGAGCAGTTCTTC. Full variable domain (remainder filled in from reference TRBV2 and TRBJ2-1): EPEVTQTPSHQVTQMGQEVILRCVPISNHLYFYWYRQILGQKVEFLVSFYNNEISEKSEIFDDQFSVERPDGSNFTLKIRSTKLEDSAMYFCASSDSGVYNEQFFGPGTRLTVL.

This clone was seen only a few times. This chain uses TRBV2 with TRBJ2-6; D unresolved. From germline, CDR1 is SNHLY and CDR2 FYNNEI. This CDR3 spans 15 amino acids. Trimming removed 2 bases from V and 4 bases from J, with 9 bases in between. For the CDR3, the DNA is TGTGCCAGCAGTGAATATGGCGGCGGGGCCAACGTCCTGACTTTC. Encoded protein: CASSEYGGGANVLTF.

V usage is TRBV27 and J usage is TRBJ1-4; a weak D match, TRBD1 (6 bases). Trimming left V 2 bases short and J 13 bases short, with 29 bases between. The length of the CDR3 is 18 residues. The germline V gene encodes CDR1 MNHEY and CDR2 SMNVEV (reference sequence). The CDR3 sequence is CASSLGNPHRVGPGRLFF. As DNA, the CDR3 is TGTGCCAGCAGTTTAGGGAACCCTCACAGGGTGGGCCCAGGTCGACTGTTTTTT.

This clone showed up just once. One junction end disagrees with the germline gene, perhaps due to a read error. The gene calls are TRBV7-2 and TRBJ1-2; no clear D gene. The CDR3 has 14 amino acids. Germline lookup yields CDR1 SGHTA and CDR2 FQGNSA. The CDR3 DNA reads as TGTGCCAGCAGGTTAGAGAGAGTTGCCCATGGCTACACCTTC. It is translated as CASRLERVAHGYTF. The complete variable domain, with remaining parts taken from reference TRBV7-2 and TRBJ1-2, reads GAGVSQSPSNKVTEKGKDVELRCDPISGHTALYWYRQSLGQGLEFLIYFQGNSAPDKSGLPSDRFSAERTGGSVSTLTIQRTQQEDSAVYLCASRLERVAHGYTFGSGTRLTVV.

The chain couples TRBV7-3 to TRBJ2-2; D unresolved. Germline CDR1 SGHTA, CDR2 FQGTGA. Trimming stripped 0 bases from V and 1 base from J, with 6 bases between. The CDR3 contains 15 residues. This CDR3 is CASSLTPKNTGELFF. CDR3 DNA sequence: TGTGCCAGCAGCTTAACCCCCAAGAACACCGGGGAGCTGTTTTTT.

CDR3 sequence reads: CSVDVGDTEAFF. The CDR3 DNA reads as TGCAGCGTTGATGTCGGTGACACTGAAGCTTTCTTT. The chain has TRBV29-1 and TRBJ1-1; D gene unclear. Germline CDR1 reads SQVTM; CDR2 reads ANQGSEA. Trimming stripped 3 bases from V and 3 bases from J, with 8 bases between. This CDR3 is 12 amino acids long. Supplemented by reference TRBV29-1 and TRBJ1-1, the full variable domain reads SAVISQKPSRDICQRGTSLTIQCQVDSQVTMMFWYRQQPGQSLTLIATANQGSEATYESGFVIDKFPISRPNLTFSTLTVSNMSPEDSSIYLCSVDVGDTEAFFGQGTRLTVV.

The chain carries TRBV19 and TRBJ1-5; 9 nucleotides match TRBD1. Germline CDR1 LNHDA, CDR2 SQIVND (reference sequence). The CDR3 has 14 amino acids. The V segment lost 8 bases and the J segment 5 bases; nucleotides outside the gene matches: 7. The CDR3 is CASAGTGSDQPQHF. The CDR3 nucleotides read TGTGCCAGTGCAGGGACAGGGTCTGATCAGCCCCAGCATTTT.